This record concerns one T cell receptor (beta chain) sequence. A single count supports this clone. The clone's antigen remains unknown. Base qualities are not provided; no much larger clone lies one nucleotide away. Per the publication, the time point label means: about 28 days (+/-7) after the second vaccine dose. AZD1222 recipients given second doses at about 4 weeks or at about 12 weeks were pooled, since spike-specific TCR depth and breadth were not found to differ between the two schedules. The vaccinee samples were drawn from two UK trials, COV001 and COV002, one of which was a single-blind randomized controlled phase 2/3 trial testing AZD1222 (ChAdOx1 nCoV-19) in healthy adults. For TCRbeta chain sequencing, PBMC samples from trial participants were taken at day 0 and at day 28 after the second dose. The data derive from a study of T cell responses to AZD1222 COVID-19 vaccine (dated by TCRdb to the early 2020s). With regard to the full study: TCR sequencing was performed for approximately 240 trial participants, of whom 200 to 210 were given two doses of AZD1222 and around 25 were given two doses of MenACWY control vaccine. Trial participants were enrolled into age subgroups of 18-55, 56-69 and 70-plus years, which contained roughly 140, 27 and 60 TCR-sequenced participants, respectively.

The CDR3 regions of human TCRbeta chains were subjected to immunosequencing. Under the source paper's analysis protocol: Repertoire TCRs were checked for matches against a reference library of SARS-CoV-2-specific TCRs that had been generated using the MIRA antigen-specificity platform. Breadth was defined as the fraction of unique TCRs that were SARS-CoV-2-associated, and depth was defined as the fraction of total T cells that were SARS-CoV-2-associated. Using the MIRA data, every spike-specific TCR was mapped to the spike region that the TCR reacted to and assigned to either a CD4 or a CD8 class. Log10-transformed breadth and depth values were compared by one-way ANOVA with Sidak's multiple comparisons tests. In TCRdb, the immuneACCESS table is reduced to in-frame sequences with V and J assigned. These tables do not hold every clone; where another copy was compared, an unresolved V gene accounts for under half, and the others remain unexplained. That table gives V, J and clone size, and the DNA gave D and trimming. This sample lists roughly 110,000 clones; approximately 90% were detected once. The top ten clonotypes cover under 9.5% of the sample.

The junction carries 12 bases between V and J, which are trimmed by 6 bases and 1 base respectively. The cysteine opens and the phenylalanine closes a CDR3 of 14 amino acids. The kept DNA is CDR3 alone, 42 bases in frame from the first base. The germline V gene gives CDR1 as SNHLY and CDR2 as FYNNEI. The research as a whole found: Conclusions about previously exposed vaccinees were limited because only six AZD1222 recipients were SARS-CoV-2 seropositive at baseline. Epitopes outside the regions mutated in the B.1.351 and B.1.1.7 variants were reportedly recognized by nearly half of the unique spike-specific TCRs. The vaccine-associated CD4 TCRs covered the entire spike protein, and the dominant responses fell in regions 160-218 and 743-854. After two AZD1222 doses, spike-specific TCR breadth and depth were significantly higher than at day 0 and than in MenACWY recipients. The 56-69-year group was small, and its depth increase did not reach significance, likely because of low power. Participants were mostly white British, with more females than males. The authors suggested clonal diversity may have been underestimated. No day 14 peak-response samples were available, so repertoires were characterized only after the peak T cell response.

This receptor was obtained from an adult who received the AZD1222 COVID-19 vaccine. Rearrangement joined TRBV2 to TRBJ1-2, with no reliable assignment of the D segment. The sequences come from peripheral blood, collected 28 days after the second AZD1222 dose. The DNA is TGTGCCAGCAGCAAATCGACGGGTAACTATGGCTACACCTTC. The encoded protein is CASSKSTGNYGYTF.